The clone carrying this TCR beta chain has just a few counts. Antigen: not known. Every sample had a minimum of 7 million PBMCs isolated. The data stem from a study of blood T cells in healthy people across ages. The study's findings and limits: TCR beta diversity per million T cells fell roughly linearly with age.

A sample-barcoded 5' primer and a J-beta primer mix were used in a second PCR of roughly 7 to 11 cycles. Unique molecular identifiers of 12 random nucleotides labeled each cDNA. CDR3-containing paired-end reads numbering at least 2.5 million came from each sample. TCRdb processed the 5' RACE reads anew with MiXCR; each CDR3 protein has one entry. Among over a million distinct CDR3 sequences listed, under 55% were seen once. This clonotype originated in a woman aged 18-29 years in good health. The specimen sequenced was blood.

DNA for the CDR3: TGTGCCAGCAGCTTTGTGGGATCTCTCTCCTACAATGAGCAGTTCTTC. Protein sequence: CASSFVGSLSYNEQFF. The V gene is TRBV7-2, the J gene TRBJ2-1; D uncertain. Trimming shortened V by 3 bases and J by 0 bases, and 12 bases separated the two germline ends. There are 16 residues in the CDR3. The germline V gene has CDR1 SGHTA and CDR2 FQGNSA.